This TCR beta chain was sequenced in a study of T cell repertoires in cytomegalovirus infection. Study-wide background: Signatures in public TCR beta sequences pointed to both CMV infection and matching HLA type.

Findings and limits, study-wide: CMV-specific TCR beta clonotypes restricted by HLA-C were the ones dominating the ex vivo response. Cumulative public TCR beta family frequency identified CMV carriers with the relevant HLA.

MiXCR was run by TCRdb on the reads, yielding one entry per CDR3 protein. The sample includes about 400,000 distinct CDR3 sequences, around a sixth seen only once; the top ten take under 9%. In germline, CDR1 is MNHEY, CDR2 SVGAGI. The CDR3 sequence is 15 residues long. J gave up 4 bases and V 2 bases, and 6 bases lay outside the gene matches. Comments on this clonotype: No antigen is known for it.

This TCR was sampled from a human donor in good health (CMV status not recorded). Some clones in this sample may be carry-over from other donors' samples. The chain recombines TRBV6-5 with TRBJ2-5, with 8 bases matching TRBD2. The sequencing sample was made of PBMCs. In DNA, the CDR3 is TGTGCCAGCAGTTACACGGCGGGGGGAGGAGAGACCCAGTACTTC. Translated: CASSYTAGGGETQYF.